This TCR beta chain was captured by sequencing in a study of T cells in Graves' hyperthyroidism and ophthalmopathy. CDR3 length equals 14 residues. Germline V gene sequence: CDR1 MNHNS, CDR2 SASEGT. Deletions cut 7 bases from V and 0 bases from J, with 9 bases between. Researchers took RNA transcripts and amplified the TCR beta CDR3 regions from them. TCR CDR3 underwent first-round RT-PCR with the HTBI primer set. TCRdb independently ran MiXCR on the multiplex PCR reads; one entry per CDR3 protein. The sample lists roughly 750,000 distinct CDR3 sequences; over 15% were seen once. What was sequenced was blood. This chain connects TRBV6-1 to TRBJ1-4; unclear D gene. This clonotype was obtained from a man between 18 and 35 years old with Graves' hyperthyroidism. CDR3 bases: TGTGCCAGCACCCTCGATCCAACTAATGAAAAACTGTTTTTT. Its protein is CASTLDPTNEKLFF.